What follows are 23 T cell receptor beta chains derived from one specimen sequenced in a study of tumor and adjacent non-tumor tissue in lung cancer. The library came from three nested PCR rounds adapted from ARM-PCR protocols. TCRdb used MiXCR to reprocess the multiplex PCR reads, holding one entry per CDR3 protein. The sample shows approximately 75,000 distinct CDR3 sequences, under 85% of them seen only once. The template was RNA from unsorted bulk tissue. Source material: lung tumor tissue. The source is a woman in her fifties or sixties with non-small cell lung cancer.

This clonotype was recorded once. At one boundary the junction diverges from the germline segment, which might be a read error. V and J are TRBV5-4 and TRBJ1-1, with 7 bases that match TRBD1. There are 17 residues in the CDR3. CDR1 is SGHNT, CDR2 YYREEE, per germline (reference sequence). Here the CDR3 reads CPSSAETLGGADTEAFF. The CDR3 DNA follows: TGCCCCAGCAGCGCCGAAACCTTAGGGGGCGCCGACACTGAAGCTTTCTTT.

In the case of this clonotype: This clone may be a read error of a much larger clone one base away. The V gene is TRBV20-1, the J gene TRBJ2-1; TRBD2 matches at 11 bases. Trimming took 6 bases from V and 7 from J; bases not matched to a gene: 14. CDR3 length equals 16 residues. Germline V gives CDR1 DFQATT, CDR2 SNEGSKA (reference sequence). The CDR3 loop reads CSARSTSGRMGNEQFF. In DNA, the CDR3 is TGCAGTGCCCGAAGTACTAGCGGGAGAATGGGTAATGAGCAGTTCTTC.

The sample holds a few counts of this clonotype. A much larger clone differs by one base, so this may be a read error. The chain joins TRBV7-9 to TRBJ2-1; perhaps TRBD2 as D (6 bases). The CDR3 is 14 amino acids. Trimming took off 4 bases at V and 12 bases at J, with 19 bases between the two ends. The germline CDR1 and CDR2 sequences are SEHNR and FQNEAQ (reference sequence). The CDR3 region is CASSSPHAGIGQFF. DNA of the CDR3: TGTGCCAGCAGCTCCCCCCATGCGGGAATTGGGCAGTTCTTC.

As concerns this clonotype: A single base separates this from a much larger clone, so it may be a read error. The chain joins TRBV20-1 to TRBJ1-5; D is possibly TRBD1 (5 bases). Germline V gene sequence: CDR1 DFQATT, CDR2 SNEGSKA (reference sequence). The length of the CDR3 is 16 residues. The DNA for the CDR3 is TGCAGTGCTAGAGATTTGCTAGGGGATGGCAATCAGTCCCAGCATTTT. This sequence encodes CSARDLLGDGNQSQHF.

The genes are TRBV6-5 and TRBJ2-3, with TRBD2 identical over 7 bases. In germline, CDR1 is MNHEY, CDR2 SVGAGI. This CDR3 comprises 15 residues. V shed 9 bases and J 10 bases; nucleotides not matched to a gene: 19. As DNA, the CDR3 is TGTGCCAGTACCCTGGTCGCGGGAGCAACCGATGCGCAGTATTTT. Protein product: CASTLVAGATDAQYF.

On this clonotype itself: An end of the junction does not agree with germline; a read error may underlie this. This chain joins TRBV4-1 and TRBJ2-3; maybe TRBD1 (5 bases). CDR1 and CDR2 from the germline V gene are MGHRA and YSYEKL. This CDR3 has 15 residues. In DNA form, the CDR3 reads TGCGCCAGCATCCAAGGCAGGGTTAGCACAGATACGCAGTATTTT. Translated, it gives CASIQGRVSTDTQYF.

About this clonotype itself: A junction boundary mismatches the germline segment, possibly from a read error. The chain has TRBV29-1 and TRBJ1-2; possible D gene TRBD1, 5 bases. Germline V CDR1 and CDR2: SQVTM, ANQGSEA. There are 12 residues in the CDR3. CDR3 coding DNA: TGCAGCGTTGAGGGGGAGGGGTATGGCTATATCTTC. Encoded protein: CSVEGEGYGYIF. The whole variable domain, remainder taken from reference TRBV29-1 and TRBJ1-2, is SAVISQKPSRDICQRGTSLTIQCQVDSQVTMMFWYRQQPGQSLTLIATANQGSEATYESGFVIDKFPISRPNLTFSTLTVSNMSPEDSSIYLCSVEGEGYGYIFGSGTRLTVV.

Note on this clonotype: Mismatch with germline at one junction end may stem from a read error. In DNA, the CDR3 is TGTGCCAACAGCCCCGGGACGGTAAACTATGGCTACGCCTTC. Translating gives CANSPGTVNYGYAF. The chain joins TRBV6-2 or TRBV6-3 to TRBJ1-2; D is possibly TRBD1 (5 bases). The CDR3 sequence is 14 residues long. CDR1 and CDR2 (germline): MNHEY, SVGEGT.

This clonotype was seen just once. One junction end disagrees with the germline gene, perhaps due to a read error. This chain uses TRBV28 with TRBJ2-7; D possibly corresponds to TRBD2 (5 bases). CDR1 and CDR2 (germline): MDHEN, SYDVKM. There are 16 residues in the CDR3. In DNA form, the CDR3 reads TGTGTCAGCAGTTTAGCTGGACTGGCTGGACCCTACGAGCAGTACTTC. Its protein is CVSSLAGLAGPYEQYF.

Comment on this clonotype: The conserved phenylalanine or tryptophan normally closing the CDR3 is absent here, so this likely arose from a read error. This sequence joins TRBV6-5 and TRBJ2-3, with 12 bases that match TRBD2. The trim removed 8 bases at V and 0 bases at J, leaving 6 bases unmatched. The CDR3 runs to 16 residues. CDR1 is MNHEY and CDR2 is SVGAGI in the germline V gene. In DNA, the CDR3 is TGTGCCAGCGGAATACTAGCGGGAGGAAGCACAGATACGCAGTATTAT. It is translated as CASGILAGGSTDTQYY.

As regards this clonotype: The junction does not match germline at one end; this may be a read error. The rearrangement joins TRBV12-3 or TRBV12-4 to TRBJ2-1, with D possibly TRBD2 on 6 matching bases. This CDR3 comprises 15 residues. This chain's CDR3 is CVSSLEPGANNEQFF. The CDR3 DNA is TGTGTCAGCAGTTTGGAGCCGGGAGCTAACAATGAGCAGTTCTTC.

For this clonotype: The junction departs from germline at one end; a sequencing error may be responsible. The CDR3 nucleotides are TGCGCCAGCAGACAGCCGGGACTAAGCAATGAGCACTTCTTC. Its translation: CASRQPGLSNEHFF. The chain carries TRBV4-1 and TRBJ2-1; the match to TRBD2 covers 7 bases. CDR1 and CDR2 (germline): MGHRA, YSYEKL. The CDR3 covers 14 residues.

In regard to this clonotype: The junction does not match germline at one end; this may be a read error. This chain links TRBV6-6 with TRBJ2-5; D is uncertain. The CDR3 covers 13 residues. CDR1 and CDR2 (germline): MNHNY, SVGAGI (reference sequence). The CDR3 DNA is TGTGCCAGCAGCCCTACTGGCGGAGAGACTCAGTATTTC. Translating it yields CASSPTGGETQYF.

This clonotype appeared a single time. The rearrangement links TRBV10-1 to TRBJ1-1; TRBD1 might be the D (6 bases). CDR1 is WNHNN, CDR2 SYGVQD, per germline (reference sequence). Trimming removed 6 bases from V and 6 bases from J, with 17 bases in between. There are 14 residues in the CDR3. This CDR3 is CASRLQGHTSEAFF. In nucleotides, the CDR3 is TGCGCCAGCAGGCTGCAGGGGCATACCTCTGAAGCTTTCTTT.

Details on this clonotype: This likely comes from a read error, as the CDR3 has no conserved phenylalanine or tryptophan at its end. The limits of the CDR3 on the DNA are not certain, so only TCRdb's listed CDR3 is given. The V and J genes are TRBV12-3 or TRBV12-4 and TRBJ2-3. The CDR3 is 13 amino acids long, termini counted. The CDR3: CASSFSQEDTQYS.

Turning to this clonotype: The conserved phenylalanine or tryptophan normally closing the CDR3 is absent here, so this likely arose from a read error. The chain has TRBV11-2 and TRBJ1-1; D is perhaps TRBD1 (5 bases). This CDR3 is 15 amino acids long. Germline V gives CDR1 SGHAT, CDR2 FQNNGV. The CDR3 protein is CVGRPWGGKNTEAFS. In DNA, the CDR3 is TGTGTCGGCAGGCCCTGGGGGGGGAAGAACACTGAAGCTTTCTCT.

As for this clonotype: Possible read error: a much larger clone is one base away. V gene TRBV5-1 combines with J gene TRBJ2-1, with a tentative D call TRBD1 (5 bases). CDR3 length equals 14 residues. Germline CDR1 and CDR2: SGHRS and YFSETQ. The CDR3 protein is CASSFGALDKEQFF. Here the CDR3 DNA reads TGCGCCAGCAGCTTTGGAGCGTTGGACAAAGAGCAGTTCTTC.

This clonotype was recorded only once. V and J are TRBV6-5 and TRBJ1-2, with D unresolved. The V and J ends lost 4 bases and 11 bases respectively, with 26 bases between them. CDR3 length: 16 amino acids. Per germline, CDR1 MNHEY and CDR2 SVGAGI. Here the CDR3 DNA reads TGTGCCAGCAGTTCCGGACGGAGCGGATCTGGCTATGCTTACACCTTC. Translating it yields CASSSGRSGSGYAYTF.

A remark on this clonotype: The missing conserved phenylalanine or tryptophan at the end of this CDR3 makes a read error likely. The CDR3 DNA reads as TGTGCCAGCAGCGGCGGGGACTATAGCAATCAGCCCCAGCATATT. Amino acids: CASSGGDYSNQPQHI. The chain recombines TRBV5-5 with TRBJ1-5; TRBD1 is a possible D gene (5 bases). Looked up from germline, CDR1 is SGHKS and CDR2 is YYEKEE (reference sequence). Trimming stripped 4 bases from V and 0 bases from J, with 11 bases between. The CDR3 extends over 15 amino acids.

Note on this clonotype: Sequence at one end of the junction differs from germline and may be a read error. The rearrangement joins TRBV20-1 to TRBJ2-5; either TRBD1 or TRBD2 may supply D (5 bases each). The germline CDR1 and CDR2 sequences are DFQATT and SNEGSKA (reference sequence). There are 15 residues in the CDR3. This CDR3 reads CSAFRVRAGEETRYF. The CDR3 coding sequence is TGCAGTGCTTTCAGGGTGAGGGCGGGCGAGGAGACCCGGTACTTC.

The J gene is TRBJ2-1, the V gene TRBV4-2; TRBD2 agrees at 9 bases. J was trimmed by 4 bases and V by 7 bases; bases with no gene match: 11. Per the germline V gene, CDR1 is LGHNA and CDR2 is YNFKEQ. The CDR3 is 16 residues long. CDR3 protein: CASNQEETSGYNEQFF. CDR3 nucleotides: TGTGCCAGCAATCAAGAAGAGACTAGCGGTTACAATGAGCAGTTCTTC.

On this clonotype: A junction end diverges from the germline sequence, so it may reflect a read error. The gene calls are TRBV6-5 and TRBJ2-5, with unresolved D. In germline, CDR1 is MNHEY, CDR2 SVGAGI. This CDR3 has 13 amino acids. The CDR3 DNA sequence: TGTGCTAGCAGTTACGACGTGGTAGAGATCCAGTACTTC. Translated, it gives CASSYDVVEIQYF.

Notes on this clonotype: Sequence at one end of the junction differs from germline and may be a read error. The chain carries TRBV11-1 and TRBJ2-6, with TRBD1 matching over 7 bases. In germline, CDR1 is SGHAT, CDR2 FQDESV (reference sequence). This CDR3 has 15 amino acids. The DNA of the CDR3 is TGTGCTAGCAGCTTAGGGGGCTCTGGGGCCAACGTCCCGAATTTC. Amino acids: CASSLGGSGANVPNF.